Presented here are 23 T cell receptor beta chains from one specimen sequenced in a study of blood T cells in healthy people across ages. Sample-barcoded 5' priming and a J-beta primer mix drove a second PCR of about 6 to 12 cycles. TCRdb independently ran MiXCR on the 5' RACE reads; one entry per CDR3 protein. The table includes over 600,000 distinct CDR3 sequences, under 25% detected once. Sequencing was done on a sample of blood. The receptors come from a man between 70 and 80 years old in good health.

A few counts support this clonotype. The DNA of the CDR3 is TGTGCCAGCGGCACCGACAGGGTGAGTCGAGCTTTCTTT. It yields the protein CASGTDRVSRAFF. The V gene is TRBV7-3, the J gene TRBJ1-1; 7 nucleotides align to TRBD1. Germline V gives CDR1 SGHTA, CDR2 FQGTGA. The CDR3 is made up of 13 amino acids. V trimming: 8 bases; J trimming: 10 bases; junction bases outside the gene matches: 13.

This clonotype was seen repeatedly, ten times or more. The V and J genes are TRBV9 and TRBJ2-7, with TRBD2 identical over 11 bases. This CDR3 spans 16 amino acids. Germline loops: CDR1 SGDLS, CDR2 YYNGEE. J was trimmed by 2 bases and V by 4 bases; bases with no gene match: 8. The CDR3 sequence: CASSPMTSGTPYEQYF. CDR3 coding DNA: TGTGCCAGCAGCCCAATGACTAGCGGGACCCCCTACGAGCAGTACTTC.

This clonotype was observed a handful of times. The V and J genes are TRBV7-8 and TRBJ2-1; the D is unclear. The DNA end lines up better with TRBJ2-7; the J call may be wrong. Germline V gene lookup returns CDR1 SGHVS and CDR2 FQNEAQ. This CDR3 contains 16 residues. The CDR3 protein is CASSLASITKLREQYF. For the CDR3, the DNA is TGTGCCAGCAGCTTAGCTAGCATAACAAAACTCCGGGAGCAGTACTTC.

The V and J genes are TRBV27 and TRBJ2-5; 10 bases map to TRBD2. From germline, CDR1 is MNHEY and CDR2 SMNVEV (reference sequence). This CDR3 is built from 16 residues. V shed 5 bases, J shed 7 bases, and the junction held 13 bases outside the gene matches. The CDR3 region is CASSPTSRTSGTTQYF. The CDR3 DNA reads TGTGCCAGCAGTCCTACTTCTCGGACTAGCGGAACGACCCAGTACTTC.

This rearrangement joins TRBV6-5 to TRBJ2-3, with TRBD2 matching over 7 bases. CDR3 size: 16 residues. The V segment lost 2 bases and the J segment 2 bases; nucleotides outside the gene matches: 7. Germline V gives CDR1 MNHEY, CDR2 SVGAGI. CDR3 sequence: CASSYGSGNPTDTQYF. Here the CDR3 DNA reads TGTGCCAGCAGTTACGGCAGCGGGAACCCCACAGATACGCAGTATTTT.

This CDR3 is CASSPRQGNGYTF. CDR3 DNA: TGTGCCAGCAGTCCTCGACAGGGGAATGGCTACACCTTC. The rearrangement uses TRBV27 and TRBJ1-2; the match to TRBD1 covers 8 bases. Looked up from germline, CDR1 is MNHEY and CDR2 is SMNVEV (reference sequence). CDR3 size: 13 residues. V lost 5 bases and J lost 6; bases outside the gene matches: 5.

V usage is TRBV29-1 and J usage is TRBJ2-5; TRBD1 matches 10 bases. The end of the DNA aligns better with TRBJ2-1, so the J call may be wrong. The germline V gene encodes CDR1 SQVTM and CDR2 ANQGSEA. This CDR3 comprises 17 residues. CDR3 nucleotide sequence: TGCAGCGCAGGGACAGGGGTCCTCCTCGACTTATACAATGAGCAGTTCTTC. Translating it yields CSAGTGVLLDLYNEQFF.

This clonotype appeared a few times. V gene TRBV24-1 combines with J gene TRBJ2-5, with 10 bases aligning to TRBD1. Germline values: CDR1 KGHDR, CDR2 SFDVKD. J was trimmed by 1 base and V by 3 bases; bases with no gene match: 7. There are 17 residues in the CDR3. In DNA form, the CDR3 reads TGTGCCACCAGTGATGGCCGGGACAGGGGAGGCCAAGAGACCCAGTACTTC. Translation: CATSDGRDRGGQETQYF.

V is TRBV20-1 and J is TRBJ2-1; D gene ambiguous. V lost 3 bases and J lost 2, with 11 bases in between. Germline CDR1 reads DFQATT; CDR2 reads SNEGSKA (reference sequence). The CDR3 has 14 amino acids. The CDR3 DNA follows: TGCAGTGCTAGTGTCTCCGAGGCCTACAATGAGCAGTTCTTC. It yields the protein CSASVSEAYNEQFF.

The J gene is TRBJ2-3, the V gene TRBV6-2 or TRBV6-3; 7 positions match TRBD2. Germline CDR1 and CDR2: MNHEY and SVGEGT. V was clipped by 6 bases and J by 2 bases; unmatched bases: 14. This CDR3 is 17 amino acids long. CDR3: CASSPGTIGGVTDTQYF. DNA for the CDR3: TGTGCCAGCAGCCCCGGGACTATAGGCGGCGTCACAGATACGCAGTATTTT.

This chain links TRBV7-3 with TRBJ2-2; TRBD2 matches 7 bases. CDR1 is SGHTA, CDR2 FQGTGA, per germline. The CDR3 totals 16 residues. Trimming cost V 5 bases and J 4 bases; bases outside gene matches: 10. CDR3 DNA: TGTGCCAGCAGCCCACATGGCGGGAGCGTCACCGGGGAGCTGTTTTTT. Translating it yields CASSPHGGSVTGELFF.

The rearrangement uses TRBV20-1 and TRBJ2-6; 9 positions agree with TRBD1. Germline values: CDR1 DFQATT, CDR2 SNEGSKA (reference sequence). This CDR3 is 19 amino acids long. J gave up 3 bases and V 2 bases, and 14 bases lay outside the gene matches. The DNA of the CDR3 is TGCAGTGCTAGATCCGCTCCGGGACAGGGCCCCTTTGGGGCCAACGTCCTGACTTTC. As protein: CSARSAPGQGPFGANVLTF.

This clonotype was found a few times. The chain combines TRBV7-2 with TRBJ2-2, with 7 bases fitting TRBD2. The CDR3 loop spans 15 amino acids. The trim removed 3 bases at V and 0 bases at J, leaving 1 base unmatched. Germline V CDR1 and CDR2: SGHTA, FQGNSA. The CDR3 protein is CASSFSGSNTGELFF. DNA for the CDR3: TGTGCCAGCAGCTTTAGCGGGTCGAACACCGGGGAGCTGTTTTTT.

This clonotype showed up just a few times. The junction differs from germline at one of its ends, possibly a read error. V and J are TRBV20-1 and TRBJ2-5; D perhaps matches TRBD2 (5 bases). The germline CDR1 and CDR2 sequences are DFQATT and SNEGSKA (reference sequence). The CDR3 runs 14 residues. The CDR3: CSARDRRAGETQYF. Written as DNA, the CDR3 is TGCAGTGCCAGAGATCGTCGGGCGGGAGAGACCCAGTACTTC.

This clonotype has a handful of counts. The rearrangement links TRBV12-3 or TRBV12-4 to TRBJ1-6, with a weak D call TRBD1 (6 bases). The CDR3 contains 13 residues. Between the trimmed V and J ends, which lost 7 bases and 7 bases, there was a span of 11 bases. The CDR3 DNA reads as TGTGCCAGCAAACAGGGCGGGAATTCACCCCTCCACTTT. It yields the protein CASKQGGNSPLHF.

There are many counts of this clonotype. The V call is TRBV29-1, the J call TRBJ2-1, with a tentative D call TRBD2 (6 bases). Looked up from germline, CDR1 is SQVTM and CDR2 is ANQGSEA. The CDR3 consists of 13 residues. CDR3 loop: CSTGTANYNEQFF. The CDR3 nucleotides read TGCAGTACCGGGACTGCGAACTACAATGAGCAGTTCTTC.

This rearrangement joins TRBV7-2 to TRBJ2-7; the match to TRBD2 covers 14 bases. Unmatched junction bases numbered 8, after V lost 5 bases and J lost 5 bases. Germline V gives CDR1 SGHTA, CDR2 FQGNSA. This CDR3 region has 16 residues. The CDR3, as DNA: TGTGCCAGCAGCGTACGGACTAGCGGGAGGATAAACGAGCAGTACTTC. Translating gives CASSVRTSGRINEQYF. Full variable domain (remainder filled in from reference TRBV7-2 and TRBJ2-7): GAGVSQSPSNKVTEKGKDVELRCDPISGHTALYWYRQSLGQGLEFLIYFQGNSAPDKSGLPSDRFSAERTGGSVSTLTIQRTQQEDSAVYLCASSVRTSGRINEQYFGPGTRLTVT.

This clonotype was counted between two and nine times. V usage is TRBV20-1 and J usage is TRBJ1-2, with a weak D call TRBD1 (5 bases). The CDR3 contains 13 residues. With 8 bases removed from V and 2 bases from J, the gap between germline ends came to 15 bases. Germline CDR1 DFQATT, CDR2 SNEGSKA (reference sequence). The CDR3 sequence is CSTLDTANYGYTF. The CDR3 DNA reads TGCAGTACTTTGGACACAGCGAACTATGGCTACACCTTC.

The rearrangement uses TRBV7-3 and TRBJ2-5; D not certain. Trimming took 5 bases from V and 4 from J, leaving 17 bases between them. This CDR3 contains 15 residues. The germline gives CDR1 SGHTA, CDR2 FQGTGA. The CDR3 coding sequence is TGTGCCAGCAGCCCCGGATTTGGGCAATTAGAGACCCAGTACTTC. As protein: CASSPGFGQLETQYF.

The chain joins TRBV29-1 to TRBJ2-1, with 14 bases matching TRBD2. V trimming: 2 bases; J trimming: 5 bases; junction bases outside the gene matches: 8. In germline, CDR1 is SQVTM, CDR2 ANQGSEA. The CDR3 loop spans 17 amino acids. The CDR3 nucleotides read TGCAGCGTTGAAAGCGGGACTAGCGGGAGAATCAACAATGAGCAGTTCTTC. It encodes CSVESGTSGRINNEQFF.

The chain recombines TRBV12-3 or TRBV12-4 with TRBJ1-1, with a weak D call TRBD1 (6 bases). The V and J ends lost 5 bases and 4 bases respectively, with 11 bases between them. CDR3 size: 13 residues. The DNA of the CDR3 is TGTGCCAGCAGTATACAGGGTATCACTGAAGCTTTCTTT. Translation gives CASSIQGITEAFF.

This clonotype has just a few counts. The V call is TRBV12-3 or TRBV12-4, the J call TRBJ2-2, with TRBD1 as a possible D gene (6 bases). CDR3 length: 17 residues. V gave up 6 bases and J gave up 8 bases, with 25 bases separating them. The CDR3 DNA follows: TGTGCCAGCAGACTCCAGGGGAGCGCCCTCAGGCGTGGGGAGCTGTTTTTT. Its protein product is CASRLQGSALRRGELFF.

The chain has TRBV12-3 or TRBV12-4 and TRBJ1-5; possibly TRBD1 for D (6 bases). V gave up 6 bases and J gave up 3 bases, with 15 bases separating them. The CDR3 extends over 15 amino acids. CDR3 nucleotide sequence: TGTGCCAGCAGCCACCCGGACAGCTTCAATCAGCCCCAGCATTTT. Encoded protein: CASSHPDSFNQPQHF.